This passage covers 32 T cell receptor beta chains from one sample sequenced in a study of CD8 T cells in Susac syndrome. RNA, at roughly 0.5 to 1 ug, was reverse transcribed with random hexamers. TCRdb ran MiXCR on the immunoSEQ multiplex PCR reads and lists one entry per CDR3 protein. Of some 300,000 distinct CDR3 sequences in the sample, 70% to 90% are singletons; the top ten hold approximately 0.11%. Material: CD8+ T cells from PBMCs. Receptor source: a human donor with multiple sclerosis.

J is TRBJ2-1 and V is TRBV2; TRBD2 is a possible D gene (6 bases). Deletions cut 2 bases from V and 4 bases from J, with 15 bases between. From germline, CDR1 is SNHLY and CDR2 FYNNEI. This CDR3 contains 16 residues. CDR3 nucleotide sequence: TGTGCCAGCAGTGAATCAATAGCGGAACGATACAATGAGCAGTTCTTC. Protein sequence: CASSESIAERYNEQFF.

The gene calls are TRBV2 and TRBJ1-1; perhaps TRBD1 as D (5 bases). V lost 3 bases and J lost 10, with 12 bases in between. CDR3 size: 12 residues. Germline assignment: CDR1 SNHLY and CDR2 FYNNEI. The CDR3 bases are TGTGCCAGCAGTGATCCCGGGGCCGCAGCTTTCTTT. Residues: CASSDPGAAAFF.

The V gene is TRBV15, the J gene TRBJ2-1; D might be TRBD2 (5 bases). With 2 bases removed from V and 7 bases from J, the gap between germline ends came to 15 bases. The CDR3 sequence is 15 residues long. CDR1 is LNHNV and CDR2 is YYDKDF in the germline V gene (reference sequence). The CDR3 nucleotides read TGTGCCACCAGCAGACGTAGTGGTTCGGGAAATGAGCAGTTCTTC. It translates to CATSRRSGSGNEQFF.

The chain joins TRBV9 to TRBJ2-1; perhaps D is TRBD1 or TRBD2 (5 bases each). V was trimmed by 7 bases and J by 2 bases, leaving 13 bases between them. This CDR3 contains 14 residues. Germline CDR1 SGDLS, CDR2 YYNGEE. CDR3 nucleotide sequence: TGTGCCAGCCAATTAGCGACAGCCTACAATGAGCAGTTCTTC. It encodes CASQLATAYNEQFF.

The gene calls are TRBV2 and TRBJ1-1; no firm D call. Trimming shortened V by 4 bases and J by 0 bases, and 21 bases separated the two germline ends. Germline values: CDR1 SNHLY, CDR2 FYNNEI. The CDR3 loop spans 18 amino acids. The CDR3 DNA sequence: TGTGCCAGCAGTGCCGTGAAAGACGGGTCACTCATGAACACTGAAGCTTTCTTT. As protein: CASSAVKDGSLMNTEAFF.

The chain couples TRBV12-3 or TRBV12-4 to TRBJ1-5, with no clear D. Trimming removed 6 bases at V and 7 bases at J, with 16 bases between. This CDR3 contains 14 residues. This CDR3 reads CASRYPGKKQPQHF. DNA of the CDR3: TGTGCCAGCAGGTACCCGGGGAAGAAACAGCCCCAGCATTTT.

The rearrangement joins TRBV12-3 or TRBV12-4 to TRBJ2-1; no clear D gene. V lost 0 bases and J lost 8, with 14 bases in between. CDR3 length equals 15 residues. CDR3 loop: CASSLATEASDEQFF. In nucleotides, the CDR3 is TGTGCCAGCAGTTTAGCGACGGAAGCTTCGGATGAGCAGTTCTTC.

This clonotype is a singleton in its sample. The rearrangement links TRBV10-3 to TRBJ1-4; no reliable D call. Germline loops: CDR1 ENHRY, CDR2 SYGVKD. The CDR3 is made up of 15 amino acids. V lost 2 bases, J lost 7 bases, and 14 bases lay in between. The DNA of the CDR3 is TGTGCCATCAGTGAGGAAACCCCTCCACCTGAAAAACTGTTTTTT. It specifies CAISEETPPPEKLFF.

The rearrangement joins TRBV28 to TRBJ2-5, with 11 bases lining up with TRBD2. This CDR3 contains 15 residues. Germline CDR1 MDHEN, CDR2 SYDVKM. Losses at the gene ends were 5 bases for V and 1 base for J; bases not matched to a gene: 3. CDR3 DNA: TGTGCCAGCAGTAGACTAGCGGGACTCCAAGAGACCCAGTACTTC. Translating gives CASSRLAGLQETQYF.

This clonotype was detected only once. V usage is TRBV19 and J usage is TRBJ1-5, with D unclear. Germline values: CDR1 LNHDA, CDR2 SQIVND (reference sequence). Trimming stripped 3 bases from V and 3 bases from J, with 3 bases between. CDR3 size: 12 residues. CDR3 DNA: TGTGCCAGTAGTATGGACAATCAGCCCCAGCATTTT. Encoded protein: CASSMDNQPQHF.

CDR3 nucleotide sequence: TGTGCCAGCAGTGAGATGACGGCAAAGAACACTGAAGCTTTCTTT. Protein product: CASSEMTAKNTEAFF. The chain joins TRBV25-1 to TRBJ1-1; D is uncertain. Germline V lookup: CDR1 MGHDK, CDR2 SYGVNS. V lost 3 bases to trimming and J lost 1 base, with 12 bases between them. The CDR3 length is 15 residues.

The genes are TRBV5-4 and TRBJ2-7, with D maybe TRBD1 (5 bases). Germline assignment: CDR1 SGHNT and CDR2 YYREEE (reference sequence). V was shortened by 2 bases and J by 1 base, with 19 bases between the two germline ends. The CDR3 has 17 amino acids. The chain's CDR3 is CASSFGLRGERSYEQYF. The DNA for the CDR3 is TGTGCCAGCAGCTTCGGTCTTAGGGGCGAGAGATCCTACGAGCAGTACTTC.

V and J are TRBV7-6 and TRBJ1-2; TRBD1 matches 8 bases. V was clipped by 5 bases and J by 12 bases; unmatched bases: 5. CDR1 and CDR2 from the germline V gene are SGHVS and FNYEAQ. The CDR3 has 11 amino acids. Here the CDR3 DNA reads TGTGCCAGCAGCGCCGGACAGGGACACACCTTC. Protein: CASSAGQGHTF.

The V call is TRBV9, the J call TRBJ2-5; D is perhaps TRBD1 (5 bases). From germline, CDR1 is SGDLS and CDR2 YYNGEE. Trimming took off 2 bases at V and 5 bases at J, with 13 bases between the two ends. There are 14 residues in the CDR3. The CDR3 protein is CASSVPPDTETQYF. The DNA for the CDR3 is TGTGCCAGCAGCGTCCCCCCGGACACTGAGACCCAGTACTTC.

V and J are TRBV10-3 and TRBJ2-1; 11 bases map to TRBD1. Germline V gene sequence: CDR1 ENHRY, CDR2 SYGVKD. J gave up 10 bases and V 3 bases, and 11 bases lay outside the gene matches. The CDR3 length is 16 residues. The CDR3 bases are TGTGCCATCAGTGATAGGGACAGGGGGTCGTTTGGAGAGCAGTTCTTC. Its protein product is CAISDRDRGSFGEQFF.

The chain employs TRBV12-3 or TRBV12-4 and TRBJ2-1; 7 nucleotides line up with TRBD2. CDR3 length: 14 residues. Trimming removed 7 bases from V and 1 base from J; junction bases left unmatched: 4. The CDR3 protein is CASNHGGSYNEQFF. The DNA for the CDR3 is TGTGCCAGCAATCACGGGGGGTCCTACAATGAGCAGTTCTTC.

The V and J genes are TRBV4-2 and TRBJ1-1; TRBD1 matches 7 bases. This CDR3 spans 13 amino acids. Trimming removed 5 bases from V and 8 bases from J; junction bases left unmatched: 8. CDR1 and CDR2 (germline): LGHNA, YNFKEQ. The CDR3 loop reads CASSGRTGREAFF. The CDR3 DNA follows: TGTGCCAGCAGCGGACGGACAGGCAGAGAAGCTTTCTTT.

The rearrangement uses TRBV11-2 and TRBJ2-1, with TRBD1 identical over 9 bases. V trimming: 7 bases; J trimming: 3 bases; junction bases outside the gene matches: 10. The CDR3 spans 16 residues. CDR1 and CDR2 from the germline V gene are SGHAT and FQNNGV. The CDR3 nucleotides read TGTGCCAGCACCCACCCCGGGACAGGGAACTACAATGAGCAGTTCTTC. The encoded protein is CASTHPGTGNYNEQFF.

The chain has TRBV4-2 and TRBJ1-1; D is unclear. CDR3 length: 14 amino acids. Per the germline V gene, CDR1 is LGHNA and CDR2 is YNFKEQ. V lost 2 bases to trimming and J lost 1 base, with 8 bases between them. The CDR3 loop is CASSQLEGNTEAFF. The DNA for the CDR3 is TGTGCCAGCAGCCAACTGGAAGGGAACACTGAAGCTTTCTTT.

The sample holds a few counts of this clonotype. The chain joins TRBV11-2 to TRBJ2-7; 7 bases line up with TRBD2. CDR1 SGHAT and CDR2 FQNNGV come from the germline V gene. The CDR3 spans 13 residues. The V and J ends lost 3 bases and 4 bases, in that order; junction bases with no gene match: 3. Here the CDR3 DNA reads TGTGCCAGCAGCTTCCAGCGGGATTACGAGCAGTACTTC. Its translation: CASSFQRDYEQYF.

The chain joins TRBV5-1 to TRBJ1-1; D gene ambiguous. Between the trimmed V and J ends, which lost 2 bases and 0 bases, there was a span of 5 bases. The CDR3 loop spans 13 amino acids. The V gene's germline CDR1 is SGHRS and CDR2 YFSETQ. The chain's CDR3 is CASSFQVNTEAFF. CDR3 nucleotide sequence: TGCGCCAGCAGCTTCCAGGTGAACACTGAAGCTTTCTTT.

The chain recombines TRBV7-9 with TRBJ2-1; the D is unclear. The V gene's germline CDR1 is SEHNR and CDR2 FQNEAQ (reference sequence). The CDR3 is 14 amino acids. The V end was cut by 5 bases, the J end by 6 bases, with 14 bases between. CDR3 sequence reads: CASSLPYGVNEQFF. CDR3 nucleotides: TGTGCCAGCAGCCTGCCCTATGGAGTCAATGAGCAGTTCTTC.

This chain uses TRBV28 with TRBJ2-7; weak D call: TRBD2 (6 bases). The germline V gene encodes CDR1 MDHEN and CDR2 SYDVKM. The CDR3 length is 14 residues. V was pared by 5 bases and J by 1 base, with 12 bases between. This CDR3 is CASSLGLQSYEQYF. The CDR3 nucleotides are TGTGCCAGCAGTCTGGGACTCCAATCCTACGAGCAGTACTTC.

There are a few counts of this clonotype. The chain has TRBV21-1 and TRBJ2-7; the table's D call, TRBD2, has no DNA check behind it. TRBV21-1 is a listed pseudogene. The CDR3 is 15 amino acids. The DNA of the CDR3 is TGTGCCAGCAGCAACTACGGGAATCCTTCCCTCGAGCAGTACTTC. It codes for CASSNYGNPSLEQYF.

V usage is TRBV19 and J usage is TRBJ1-5; D gene uncertain. CDR3 length: 14 residues. The germline V and J ends were trimmed by 6 bases and 0 bases, with 9 bases remaining between them. The germline CDR1 and CDR2 sequences are LNHDA and SQIVND (reference sequence). The CDR3 nucleotides read TGTGCCAGTAGGGTCAGAGGTAGCAATCAGCCCCAGCATTTT. The encoded protein is CASRVRGSNQPQHF.

This clonotype was found a few times. The chain recombines TRBV9 with TRBJ2-7, with 8 bases identical to TRBD2. V gave up 4 bases and J gave up 3 bases; unmatched junction bases: 12. The CDR3 extends over 16 amino acids. Germline CDR1 reads SGDLS; CDR2 reads YYNGEE. Written as DNA, the CDR3 is TGTGCCAGCAGCCCTCACCCCAGCGGGAGTGTCTACGAGCAGTACTTC. It is translated as CASSPHPSGSVYEQYF.

This clonotype was detected only once. The rearrangement uses TRBV12-3 or TRBV12-4 and TRBJ2-1; maybe TRBD2 (5 bases). V gave up 7 bases and J gave up 5 bases, with 15 bases separating them. The CDR3 loop spans 14 amino acids. The CDR3: CASITGPEDNEQFF. CDR3 coding DNA: TGTGCCAGCATAACCGGGCCGGAGGACAATGAGCAGTTCTTC.

V usage is TRBV20-1 and J usage is TRBJ2-7; TRBD2 aligns across 7 bases. V was pared by 1 base and J by 1 base, with 7 bases of the junction left unmatched. The CDR3 runs 15 residues. CDR1 is DFQATT and CDR2 is SNEGSKA in the germline V gene (reference sequence). The CDR3 region has the DNA TGCAGTGCTAGAGTACAGCGGGGCCTTTCCTACGAGCAGTACTTC. Protein: CSARVQRGLSYEQYF.

The chain couples TRBV20-1 to TRBJ2-7; 9 bases line up with TRBD2. Germline assignment: CDR1 DFQATT and CDR2 SNEGSKA (reference sequence). V shed 3 bases, J shed 4 bases, and the junction held 10 bases outside the gene matches. This CDR3 is 15 amino acids long. The CDR3 region is CSASQLAGLRYEQYF. In nucleotides, the CDR3 is TGCAGTGCTAGTCAGCTAGCGGGGCTAAGATACGAGCAGTACTTC.

The V call is TRBV28, the J call TRBJ1-2, with 8 positions matching TRBD1. V was clipped by 3 bases and J by 5 bases; unmatched bases: 8. The CDR3 covers 15 residues. The germline gives CDR1 MDHEN, CDR2 SYDVKM. Here the CDR3 DNA reads TGTGCCAGCAGTTTTGGTGGGACAGGCGGATATGGCTACACCTTC. Amino acids: CASSFGGTGGYGYTF.

V and J are TRBV5-6 and TRBJ2-7, with D perhaps TRBD2 (6 bases). V was pared by 4 bases and J by 6 bases, with 14 bases between. This CDR3 comprises 13 residues. Germline lookup yields CDR1 SGHDT and CDR2 YYEEEE. DNA of the CDR3: TGTGCCAGCAGCGTACCCGGGGGACTCGAGCAGTACTTC. It encodes CASSVPGGLEQYF.

This chain links TRBV20-1 with TRBJ1-2; 7 nucleotides match TRBD1. The V gene's germline CDR1 is DFQATT and CDR2 SNEGSKA (reference sequence). There are 15 residues in the CDR3. V lost 0 bases, J lost 1 base, and 5 bases stayed unmatched. This CDR3 reads CSARDPWDSNYGYTF. CDR3 nucleotides: TGCAGTGCTAGAGATCCTTGGGACAGTAACTATGGCTACACCTTC.